This TCR beta chain was recovered during a study of shared clonotypes between healthy human individuals. Points from the study as a whole: Unshared clonotypes carried lower generation probabilities than those common to all four donors. The study generally estimated greater richness for naive than memory subsets.

Details on this clone: As yet, its antigen is unknown.

The protocol was immunoSEQ multiplex PCR, while the TCRdb copy is restricted to in-frame clones and leaves out a portion. This repertoire shows over a million clones, under 99% found once; its top ten account for 0.4% to 0.45%. Healthy HIV-negative adults without recent acute infections or vaccinations served as donors. The sample consisted of naive CD4+ T cells sorted from blood. Specified subset: CD45RA+ positively selected. The TCR sequence derives from a man aged 30-40 years in good health.

This chain's CDR3 is CASILGGSRVTGELFF. In DNA form, the CDR3 reads TGTGCCAGCATCCTTGGGGGGAGTCGCGTCACCGGGGAGCTGTTTTTT. This sequence joins TRBV2 and TRBJ2-2; D is perhaps TRBD2 (6 bases). CDR1 and CDR2 from the germline V gene are SNHLY and FYNNEI. V lost 7 bases, J lost 4 bases, and 19 bases lay in between. The CDR3 covers 16 residues.